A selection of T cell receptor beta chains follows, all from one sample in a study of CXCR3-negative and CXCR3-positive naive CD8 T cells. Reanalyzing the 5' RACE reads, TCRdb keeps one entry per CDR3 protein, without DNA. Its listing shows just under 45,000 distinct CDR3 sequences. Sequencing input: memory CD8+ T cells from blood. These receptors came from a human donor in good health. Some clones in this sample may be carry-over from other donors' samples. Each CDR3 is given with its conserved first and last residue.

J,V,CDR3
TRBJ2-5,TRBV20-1,CSARGLADERETQYF
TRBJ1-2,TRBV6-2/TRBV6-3,CAIRTGSEGGWSYGYTF
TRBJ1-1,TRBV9,CASSVGVVGEAFF
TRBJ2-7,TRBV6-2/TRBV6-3,CASSYNGREGGYEQYF
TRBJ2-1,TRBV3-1,CASSQENSYNEQFF
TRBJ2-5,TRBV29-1,CSVEQNQETQYF
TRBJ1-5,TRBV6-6,CASSYSDSSNQPQHF
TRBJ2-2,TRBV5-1,CASSRVPWKGGGELFF
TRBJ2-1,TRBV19,CASSSWGTSLEQFF
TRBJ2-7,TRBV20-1,CSASLAEYEQYF
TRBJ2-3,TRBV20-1,CSADTNSGGRTDTQYF
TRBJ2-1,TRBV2,CASTLDTLRNEQFF
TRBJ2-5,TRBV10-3,CAISESGEQETQYF